Below, 9 T cell receptor beta chains from the same sample are listed, as sequenced in a study of cytomegalovirus exposure and HLA in healthy donors. Vbeta (60) and Jbeta (13) primers were used in the PCR. Method: immunoSEQ multiplex PCR; TCRdb's copy keeps in-frame clones and lacks some. The repertoire holds approximately 110,000 clones, with approximately 74% as singletons. The sequenced sample consisted of PBMCs. All receptors derive from a middle-aged woman in good health and CMV-seropositive.

This clone was seen only once. The rearrangement uses TRBV7-8 and TRBJ1-1; 8 bases fit TRBD1. CDR3 size: 11 residues. From germline, CDR1 is SGHVS and CDR2 FQNEAQ. J was trimmed by 7 bases and V by 5 bases; bases with no gene match: 0. CDR3 protein: CASSTGGEAFF. In DNA, the CDR3 is TGTGCCAGCAGCACAGGGGGTGAAGCTTTCTTT.

The V call is TRBV6-1, the J call TRBJ2-5; possible D gene TRBD2, 6 bases. The V gene lost 1 base and the J gene lost 2 bases, with 14 bases spanning the gap. The CDR3 runs 16 residues. Germline V gene lookup returns CDR1 MNHNS and CDR2 SASEGT. CDR3 nucleotide sequence: TGTGCCAGCAGTGAAGGGTGGTCCGGAGGGCAAGAGACCCAGTACTTC. Translated, it gives CASSEGWSGGQETQYF.

A few counts support this clone. The chain has TRBV7-2 and TRBJ2-7; 7 positions match TRBD1. The germline V gene has CDR1 SGHTA and CDR2 FQGNSA. Unmatched junction bases numbered 4, after V lost 3 bases and J lost 2 bases. The CDR3 loop spans 14 amino acids. As DNA, the CDR3 is TGTGCCAGCAGCTTTCGACAGGGTCCCTACGAGCAGTACTTC. Its translation: CASSFRQGPYEQYF. The whole variable domain, filled in from reference TRBV7-2 and TRBJ2-7, reads GAGVSQSPSNKVTEKGKDVELRCDPISGHTALYWYRQSLGQGLEFLIYFQGNSAPDKSGLPSDRFSAERTGGSVSTLTIQRTQQEDSAVYLCASSFRQGPYEQYFGPGTRLTVT.

This rearrangement joins TRBV15 to TRBJ2-3, with D possibly being TRBD2 (6 bases). The CDR3 extends over 16 amino acids. From germline, CDR1 is LNHNV and CDR2 YYDKDF (reference sequence). V lost 2 bases and J 3 bases, leaving 15 bases between the germline ends. The CDR3 is CATSRKLSGGTDTQYF. The CDR3, as DNA: TGTGCCACCAGCAGAAAGCTGAGTGGGGGGACAGATACGCAGTATTTT.

The chain is built from TRBV7-9 and TRBJ2-1, with TRBD2 matching over 9 bases. CDR1 SEHNR and CDR2 FQNEAQ come from the germline V gene (reference sequence). The CDR3 consists of 15 residues. V lost 1 base, J lost 7 bases, and 5 bases stayed unmatched. For the CDR3, the DNA is TGTGCCAGCAGCTTAGATTTTAGCGGGAGTAATGAGCAGTTCTTC. Protein: CASSLDFSGSNEQFF.

This chain uses TRBV7-2 with TRBJ2-1; TRBD2 matches at 9 bases. V lost 1 base and J lost 7; bases outside the gene matches: 2. Germline values: CDR1 SGHTA, CDR2 FQGNSA. This CDR3 has 14 residues. The CDR3 DNA reads as TGTGCCAGCAGCTTAGGCGGGGGGGCAAATGAGCAGTTCTTC. It yields the protein CASSLGGGANEQFF.

The V and J genes are TRBV9 and TRBJ2-1; the D gene is possibly TRBD2 (6 bases). CDR3 length: 14 amino acids. Germline V CDR1 and CDR2: SGDLS, YYNGEE. Trimming shortened V by 3 bases and J by 0 bases, and 7 bases separated the two germline ends. CDR3 nucleotide sequence: TGTGCCAGCAGCGGAGCGGGCTCCTACAATGAGCAGTTCTTC. The encoded protein is CASSGAGSYNEQFF.

This clone turned up a few times. The J gene is TRBJ1-3, the V gene TRBV19; D gene uncertain. With 6 bases removed from V and 4 bases from J, the gap between germline ends came to 13 bases. The CDR3 spans 14 residues. Germline-derived CDR1 and CDR2 are LNHDA and SQIVND (reference sequence). CDR3 sequence (DNA): TGTGCCAGTAGCCCCAGTGTGTCGGGAAACACCATATATTTT. Translating it yields CASSPSVSGNTIYF.

This clone has only a few counts. The J gene is TRBJ2-1, the V gene TRBV7-9, with D unresolved. The germline V and J ends were trimmed by 1 base and 0 bases, with 10 bases remaining between them. This CDR3 spans 16 amino acids. Germline V gene sequence: CDR1 SEHNR, CDR2 FQNEAQ (reference sequence). CDR3 sequence: CASSLDTSSSYNEQFF. DNA for the CDR3: TGTGCCAGCAGCTTAGATACGTCGAGCTCCTACAATGAGCAGTTCTTC.